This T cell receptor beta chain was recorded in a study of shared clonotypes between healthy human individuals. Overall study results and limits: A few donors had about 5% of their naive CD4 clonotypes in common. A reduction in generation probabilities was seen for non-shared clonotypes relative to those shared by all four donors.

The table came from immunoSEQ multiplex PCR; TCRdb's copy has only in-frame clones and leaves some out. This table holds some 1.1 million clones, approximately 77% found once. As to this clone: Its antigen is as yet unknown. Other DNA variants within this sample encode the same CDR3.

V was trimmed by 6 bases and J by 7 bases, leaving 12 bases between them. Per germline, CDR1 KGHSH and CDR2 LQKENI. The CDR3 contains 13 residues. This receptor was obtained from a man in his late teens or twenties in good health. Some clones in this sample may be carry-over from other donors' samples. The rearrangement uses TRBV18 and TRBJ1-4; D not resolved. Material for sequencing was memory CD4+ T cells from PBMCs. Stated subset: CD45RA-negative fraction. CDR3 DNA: TGTGCCAGCTCCCCAGGCGTGGGTGAAAAACTGTTTTTT. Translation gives CASSPGVGEKLFF.